This entry lists 19 T cell receptor beta chains sequenced from one sample in a study of T cells after yellow fever vaccination. TCRdb reprocessed the 5' RACE reads with MiXCR, giving one entry per CDR3 protein. The sample records more than 350,000 distinct CDR3 sequences, roughly 11% being singletons. The material was PBMCs, obtained on the day of the first yellow fever vaccination. Source of these receptors: a man between 18 and 29 years old who received the YFV17D yellow fever vaccine.

This clonotype occurred many times. The chain is built from TRBV12-3 or TRBV12-4 and TRBJ2-3, with 13 bases aligning to TRBD2. The CDR3 length is 16 residues. V shed 2 bases and J 5 bases; nucleotides not matched to a gene: 4. The DNA for the CDR3 is TGTGCCAGCAGTTTAACTAGCGGGGGGGCTAAAGATACGCAGTATTTT. This gives the protein CASSLTSGGAKDTQYF.

The chain is built from TRBV4-1 and TRBJ1-5; D not certain. CDR1 and CDR2 from the germline V gene are MGHRA and YSYEKL. The V gene lost 0 bases and the J gene lost 9 bases, with 12 bases spanning the gap. This CDR3 has 14 amino acids. Here the CDR3 DNA reads TGCGCCAGCAGCCAAGAGGGCGGACCGGGGCCCCAGCATTTT. Residues: CASSQEGGPGPQHF.

The V and J genes are TRBV7-3 and TRBJ1-3; TRBD1 is a possible D gene (6 bases). Trimming took off 2 bases at V and 8 bases at J, with 10 bases between the two ends. Germline V lookup: CDR1 SGHTA, CDR2 FQGTGA. This CDR3 is built from 13 residues. This CDR3 is CASSLSRGDTIYF. In nucleotides, the CDR3 is TGTGCCAGCAGCTTATCCAGGGGAGACACCATATATTTT.

This rearrangement joins TRBV2 to TRBJ1-5, with D unclear. This CDR3 comprises 12 residues. The V end was cut by 5 bases, the J end by 6 bases, with 8 bases between. The germline gives CDR1 SNHLY, CDR2 FYNNEI. CDR3 in DNA: TGTGCCAGCAGTACGGAAGTTCAGCCCCAGCATTTT. The encoded protein is CASSTEVQPQHF. Filled out from reference TRBV2 and TRBJ1-5, the complete variable domain reads EPEVTQTPSHQVTQMGQEVILRCVPISNHLYFYWYRQILGQKVEFLVSFYNNEISEKSEIFDDQFSVERPDGSNFTLKIRSTKLEDSAMYFCASSTEVQPQHFGDGTRLSIL.

The V gene is TRBV4-2, the J gene TRBJ2-5; tentatively, D is TRBD1 (5 bases). V was pared by 0 bases and J by 1 base, with 6 bases between. The germline CDR1 and CDR2 sequences are LGHNA and YNFKEQ. This CDR3 region has 14 residues. The CDR3 sequence is CASSQEGVQETQYF. The DNA for the CDR3 is TGTGCCAGCAGCCAAGAAGGGGTCCAAGAGACCCAGTACTTC.

This clonotype was detected only a few times. The chain has TRBV7-3 and TRBJ2-3; TRBD2 matches at 12 bases. Germline trimming cut 2 bases from V and 4 bases from J; bases unmatched to any gene: 4. This CDR3 contains 16 residues. In germline, CDR1 is SGHTA, CDR2 FQGTGA. CDR3 coding DNA: TGTGCCAGCAGCTTATACCTAGCGGGGGGGCCAGATACGCAGTATTTT. It encodes CASSLYLAGGPDTQYF.

The DNA for the CDR3 is TGCGCCAGCAGCTCGATGCAAGGCGTCGGGACGTCGCGGTTCTTC. Encoded protein: CASSSMQGVGTSRFF. The chain has TRBV5-1 and TRBJ2-1; D possibly uses TRBD1 or TRBD2 (5 bases each). The CDR3 is 15 amino acids. Trimming took off 3 bases at V and 15 bases at J, with 25 bases between the two ends. CDR1 and CDR2 (germline): SGHRS, YFSETQ.

This clonotype was counted only a few times. V gene TRBV6-5 combines with J gene TRBJ2-7; weak D call: TRBD1 (6 bases). The CDR3 is 15 residues long. Germline V gene sequence: CDR1 MNHEY, CDR2 SVGAGI. The V end was cut by 0 bases, the J end by 1 base, with 10 bases between. CDR3 amino acids: CASSYSSTGSYEQYF. The CDR3 nucleotides read TGTGCCAGCAGTTACTCCTCGACAGGATCCTACGAGCAGTACTTC.

This clonotype has a handful of counts. The rearrangement joins TRBV28 to TRBJ2-7; D is uncertain. Trimming shortened V by 4 bases and J by 4 bases, and 8 bases separated the two germline ends. The V gene's germline CDR1 is MDHEN and CDR2 SYDVKM. This CDR3 comprises 12 residues. The CDR3 reads CASSSRVYEQYV. Written as DNA, the CDR3 is TGTGCCAGCAGTTCAAGAGTGTACGAGCAGTACGTC.

This clonotype was seen more than once but under ten times. The rearrangement links TRBV27 to TRBJ2-7, with D uncertain. Trimming pared 6 bases from V and 3 bases from J, leaving 12 bases between. In germline, CDR1 is MNHEY, CDR2 SMNVEV (reference sequence). The CDR3 contains 13 residues. In DNA form, the CDR3 reads TGTGCCAGCAGCCCCTTTTACGGCTACGAGCAGTACGTC. Amino acid sequence: CASSPFYGYEQYV.

This clonotype has more than one count but fewer than ten. J is TRBJ1-1 and V is TRBV5-4; unclear D gene. Per germline, CDR1 SGHNT and CDR2 YYREEE (reference sequence). The CDR3 runs 15 residues. V gave up 3 bases and J gave up 4 bases, with 16 bases separating them. The CDR3 protein is CASSWREGWTTEAFF. The CDR3 nucleotides read TGTGCCAGCAGCTGGAGGGAGGGATGGACCACTGAAGCTTTCTTT. Combining the CDR3 with reference TRBV5-4 and TRBJ1-1 gives the whole variable domain ETGVTQSPTHLIKTRGQQVTLRCSSQSGHNTVSWYQQALGQGPQFIFQYYREEENGRGNFPPRFSGLQFPNYSSELNVNALELDDSALYLCASSWREGWTTEAFFGQGTRLTVV.

This clonotype occurred many times. The gene calls are TRBV10-1 and TRBJ2-3; TRBD1 matches 7 bases. The CDR3 consists of 17 residues. Looked up from germline, CDR1 is WNHNN and CDR2 is SYGVQD (reference sequence). The trim removed 3 bases at V and 3 bases at J, leaving 12 bases unmatched. The CDR3 reads CASSESRGQYRTDTQYF. The CDR3 DNA sequence: TGCGCCAGCAGTGAATCGAGGGGGCAGTATCGTACAGATACGCAGTATTTT.

This chain uses TRBV20-1 with TRBJ1-1; D perhaps matches TRBD1 (5 bases). Germline V gene lookup returns CDR1 DFQATT and CDR2 SNEGSKA (reference sequence). V lost 0 bases, J lost 1 base, and 9 bases lay in between. The CDR3 extends over 14 amino acids. This CDR3 is CSAREGGPNTEAFF. CDR3 coding DNA: TGCAGTGCTAGAGAGGGGGGACCGAACACTGAAGCTTTCTTT.

In DNA, the CDR3 is TGTGCCAGCAGCTTGTGGGGCGGCATTACCACAGATACGCAGTATTTT. Translated: CASSLWGGITTDTQYF. The J gene is TRBJ2-3, the V gene TRBV5-8; TRBD1 might be the D (5 bases). Trimming cost V 1 base and J 2 bases, with 14 bases left between them. The CDR3 consists of 16 residues. Germline V gene data show CDR1 as SGHTS and CDR2 as YDEGEE.

This clonotype occurred a few times. This chain connects TRBV20-1 to TRBJ1-5; D gene uncertain. Trimming cost V 1 base and J 4 bases, with 11 bases left between them. Germline CDR1 DFQATT, CDR2 SNEGSKA (reference sequence). CDR3 length: 14 amino acids. The CDR3 DNA reads TGCAGTGCTAGAGGGTTTACGGGGAATCAGCCCCAGCATTTT. This gives the protein CSARGFTGNQPQHF.

The table lists this clonotype with a few counts. The V and J genes are TRBV20-1 and TRBJ2-1, with 8 bases matching TRBD1. V shed 2 bases and J 8 bases; nucleotides not matched to a gene: 14. This CDR3 has 16 residues. Germline V gene lookup returns CDR1 DFQATT and CDR2 SNEGSKA (reference sequence). The CDR3 coding sequence is TGCAGTGCTAGACCCCACGGACAGGGAGTTTGGGATGAGCAGTTCTTC. Amino acids: CSARPHGQGVWDEQFF.

The chain is built from TRBV6-2 or TRBV6-3 and TRBJ1-5, with D unclear. This CDR3 contains 13 residues. Germline V gene sequence: CDR1 MNHEY, CDR2 SVGEGT. V dropped 7 bases and J dropped 8 bases, with 15 bases sitting between them. CDR3 bases: TGTGCCAGCAACGACGTTCCGGGGAAGCCCCAGCATTTT. Translation gives CASNDVPGKPQHF.

In this sample, this clonotype turned up a few times. V is TRBV7-3 and J is TRBJ2-1; 12 positions agree with TRBD2. The CDR3 is 17 residues long. Trimming took 4 bases from V and 0 from J; bases not matched to a gene: 4. The germline V gene has CDR1 SGHTA and CDR2 FQGTGA. The CDR3 DNA sequence: TGTGCCAGCAGCTCACTAGCGGGGGGTCCCTCCTACAATGAGCAGTTCTTC. Translating it yields CASSSLAGGPSYNEQFF.

This chain links TRBV28 with TRBJ2-7; D is unclear. The ends were cut back, 3 bases at V and 3 bases at J, with 6 bases in the middle. CDR1 and CDR2 from the germline V gene are MDHEN and SYDVKM. The CDR3 consists of 12 residues. The CDR3 region is CASSFGVYEQYF. CDR3 DNA: TGTGCCAGCAGTTTCGGAGTCTACGAGCAGTACTTC.